One sample yielded the 10 T cell receptor beta chains listed below, sequenced in a study of early stage breast cancer tumors. Generated by immunoSEQ multiplex PCR, the TCRdb table keeps only in-frame clones and is missing some. The repertoire includes thousands of clones, roughly 60% of them detected once, and about a sixth sits in the top ten. The sample consisted of breast tumor tissue. Every receptor here comes from a person in their fifties with breast cancer.

The rearrangement joins TRBV12-5 to TRBJ2-5, with TRBD1 matching 8 bases. Looked up from germline, CDR1 is LGHNT and CDR2 is FRNRAP. V gave up 7 bases and J gave up 3 bases; unmatched junction bases: 4. The CDR3 has 13 amino acids. CDR3 DNA: TGTGCTAGTGAGACGGACAGGGAAGAGACCCAGTACTTC. Translated: CASETDREETQYF.

This chain links TRBV29-1 with TRBJ2-3; D might be TRBD2 (6 bases). Germline V gene data show CDR1 as SQVTM and CDR2 as ANQGSEA. V gave up 5 bases and J gave up 3 bases, with 12 bases separating them. This CDR3 contains 13 residues. Here the CDR3 DNA reads TGCAGCGTTCGGGACTCCAGGACAGATACGCAGTATTTT. This gives the protein CSVRDSRTDTQYF.

This clone has a handful of counts. The chain couples TRBV2 to TRBJ2-2; TRBD2 might be the D (6 bases). Germline V lookup: CDR1 SNHLY, CDR2 FYNNEI. V lost 7 bases and J 2 bases, leaving 11 bases between the germline ends. This CDR3 is 14 amino acids long. The CDR3 DNA reads TGTGCCAGCAAGACGGGAGCAAACACCGGGGAGCTGTTTTTT. Encoded protein: CASKTGANTGELFF. Full variable domain (remainder filled in from reference TRBV2 and TRBJ2-2): EPEVTQTPSHQVTQMGQEVILRCVPISNHLYFYWYRQILGQKVEFLVSFYNNEISEKSEIFDDQFSVERPDGSNFTLKIRSTKLEDSAMYFCASKTGANTGELFFGEGSRLTVL.

The rearrangement joins TRBV27 to TRBJ2-4; D might be TRBD1 (6 bases). V was clipped by 0 bases and J by 0 bases, with 12 bases between them. Germline V lookup: CDR1 MNHEY, CDR2 SMNVEV (reference sequence). The CDR3 loop spans 17 amino acids. CDR3 coding DNA: TGTGCCAGCAGTTTATCGGGGAACAGGGTAGCCAAAAACATTCAGTACTTC. Its protein product is CASSLSGNRVAKNIQYF.

V and J are TRBV5-1 and TRBJ2-1; 12 nucleotides agree with TRBD2. The germline V gene has CDR1 SGHRS and CDR2 YFSETQ. V trimming: 4 bases; J trimming: 3 bases; junction bases outside the gene matches: 5. CDR3 length equals 16 residues. CDR3 amino acids: CASSELAGGLYNEQFF. CDR3 coding DNA: TGCGCCAGCAGCGAACTAGCGGGGGGCCTCTACAATGAGCAGTTCTTC.

The rearrangement links TRBV9 to TRBJ2-3, with 11 bases that match TRBD2. Unmatched junction bases numbered 6, after V lost 4 bases and J lost 2 bases. The CDR3 spans 16 residues. The germline CDR1 and CDR2 sequences are SGDLS and YYNGEE. In nucleotides, the CDR3 is TGTGCCAGCAGCTCGGGGACTAGCGGACTCACAGATACGCAGTATTTT. Residues: CASSSGTSGLTDTQYF.

This chain links TRBV7-2 with TRBJ2-7; TRBD1 is a possible D gene (5 bases). Per the germline V gene, CDR1 is SGHTA and CDR2 is FQGNSA. The CDR3 contains 14 residues. V dropped 3 bases and J dropped 7 bases, with 16 bases sitting between them. CDR3 sequence reads: CASSFTGSTGEQYV. In DNA, the CDR3 is TGTGCCAGCAGCTTCACAGGATCCACCGGGGAGCAGTACGTC.

This clone was counted only a few times. This chain uses TRBV2 with TRBJ2-7; 14 nucleotides align to TRBD2. CDR1 is SNHLY, CDR2 FYNNEI, per germline. The CDR3 loop spans 14 amino acids. J gave up 3 bases and V 6 bases, and 1 base lay outside the gene matches. The CDR3 loop is CASSGTSGSYEQYF. The DNA of the CDR3 is TGTGCCAGCAGCGGGACTAGCGGGAGCTACGAGCAGTACTTC.

The genes are TRBV7-2 and TRBJ1-2; D is perhaps TRBD1 (5 bases). V gave up 5 bases and J gave up 3 bases, with 19 bases separating them. The germline CDR1 and CDR2 sequences are SGHTA and FQGNSA. The CDR3 runs 16 residues. The CDR3 coding sequence is TGTGCCAGCAGCGACCGGGAAGGAGGGGACTACTATGGCTACACCTTC. Translated, it gives CASSDREGGDYYGYTF.

The genes are TRBV4-1 and TRBJ2-1; D ambiguous. The length of the CDR3 is 13 residues. CDR1 is MGHRA, CDR2 YSYEKL, per germline. V lost 3 bases, J lost 7 bases, and 10 bases lay in between. CDR3 sequence (DNA): TGCGCCAGCAGCCAGGACGCCACGAATGAGCAGTTCTTC. The encoded protein is CASSQDATNEQFF.